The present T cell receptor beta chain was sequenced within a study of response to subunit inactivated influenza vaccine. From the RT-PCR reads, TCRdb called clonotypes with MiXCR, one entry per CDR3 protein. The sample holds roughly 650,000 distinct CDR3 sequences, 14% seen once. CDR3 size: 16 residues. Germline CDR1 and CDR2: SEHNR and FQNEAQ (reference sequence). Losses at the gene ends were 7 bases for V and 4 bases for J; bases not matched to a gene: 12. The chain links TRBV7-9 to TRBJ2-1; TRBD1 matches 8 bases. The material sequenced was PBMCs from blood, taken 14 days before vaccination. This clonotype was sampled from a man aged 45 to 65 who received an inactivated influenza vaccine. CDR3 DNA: TGTGCCAGCAACATTTCGACAGGGGACGCATACAATGAGCAGTTCTTC. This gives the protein CASNISTGDAYNEQFF.